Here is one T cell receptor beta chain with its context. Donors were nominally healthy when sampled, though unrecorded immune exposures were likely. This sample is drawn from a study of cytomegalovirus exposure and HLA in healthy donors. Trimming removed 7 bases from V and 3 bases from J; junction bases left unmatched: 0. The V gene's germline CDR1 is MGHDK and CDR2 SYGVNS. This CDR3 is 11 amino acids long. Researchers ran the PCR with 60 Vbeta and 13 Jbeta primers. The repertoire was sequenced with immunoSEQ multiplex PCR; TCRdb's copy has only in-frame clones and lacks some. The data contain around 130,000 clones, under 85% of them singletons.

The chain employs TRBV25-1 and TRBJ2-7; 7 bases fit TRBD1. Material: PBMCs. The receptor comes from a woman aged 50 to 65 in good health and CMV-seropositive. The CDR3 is CASNRGYEQYF. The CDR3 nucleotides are TGTGCCAGCAACAGGGGCTACGAGCAGTACTTC.